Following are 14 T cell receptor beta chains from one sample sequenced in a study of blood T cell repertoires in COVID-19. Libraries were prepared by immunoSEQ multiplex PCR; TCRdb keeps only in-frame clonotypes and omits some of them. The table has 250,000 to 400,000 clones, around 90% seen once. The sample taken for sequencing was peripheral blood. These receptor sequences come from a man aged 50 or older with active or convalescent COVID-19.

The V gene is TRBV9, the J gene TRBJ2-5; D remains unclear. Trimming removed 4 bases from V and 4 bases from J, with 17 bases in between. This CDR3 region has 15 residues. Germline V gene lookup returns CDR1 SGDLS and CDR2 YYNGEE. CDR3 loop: CASSLRLYSGETQYF. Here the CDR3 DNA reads TGTGCCAGCAGCTTACGTTTGTATTCGGGAGAGACCCAGTACTTC.

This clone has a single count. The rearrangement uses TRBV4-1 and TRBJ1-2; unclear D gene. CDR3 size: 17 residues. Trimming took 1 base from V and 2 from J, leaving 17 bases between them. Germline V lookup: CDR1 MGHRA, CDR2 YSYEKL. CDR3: CASSQVNSRRRNYGYTF. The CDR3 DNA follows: TGCGCCAGCAGCCAAGTGAACTCTAGACGGAGAAACTATGGCTACACCTTC.

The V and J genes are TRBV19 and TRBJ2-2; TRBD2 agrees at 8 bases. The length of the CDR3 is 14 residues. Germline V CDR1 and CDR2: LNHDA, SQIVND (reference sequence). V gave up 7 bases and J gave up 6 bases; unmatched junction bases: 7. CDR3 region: CASTGLARAGELFF. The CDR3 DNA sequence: TGTGCCAGTACCGGACTAGCACGGGCCGGGGAGCTGTTTTTT.

This chain's CDR3 is CASRTGYGYEQYF. The CDR3, as DNA: TGTGCCAGCAGAACAGGGTACGGCTACGAGCAGTACTTC. The J gene is TRBJ2-7, the V gene TRBV2; tentative D call: TRBD1 (6 bases). Germline values: CDR1 SNHLY, CDR2 FYNNEI. The CDR3 totals 13 residues. Trimming removed 6 bases at V and 3 bases at J, with 12 bases between.

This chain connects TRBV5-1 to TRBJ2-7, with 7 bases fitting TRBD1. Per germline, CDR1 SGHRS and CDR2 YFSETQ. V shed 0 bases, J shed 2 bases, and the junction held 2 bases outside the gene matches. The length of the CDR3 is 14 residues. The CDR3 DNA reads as TGCGCCAGCAGCTTGGGAGGGGGCCCCTACGAGCAGTACTTC. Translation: CASSLGGGPYEQYF.

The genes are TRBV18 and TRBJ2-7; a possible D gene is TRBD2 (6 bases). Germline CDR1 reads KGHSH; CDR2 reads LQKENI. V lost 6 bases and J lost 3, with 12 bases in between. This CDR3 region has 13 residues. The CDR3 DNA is TGTGCCAGCTCCATGGCGGGGAACTACGAGCAGTACTTC. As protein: CASSMAGNYEQYF.

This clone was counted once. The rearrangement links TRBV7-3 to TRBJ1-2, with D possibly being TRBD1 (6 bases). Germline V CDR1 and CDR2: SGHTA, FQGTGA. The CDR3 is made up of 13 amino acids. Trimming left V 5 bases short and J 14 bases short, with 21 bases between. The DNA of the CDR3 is TGTGCCAGCAGCCTTACGACAGGCGGAGTGAGGACCTTC. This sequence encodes CASSLTTGGVRTF.

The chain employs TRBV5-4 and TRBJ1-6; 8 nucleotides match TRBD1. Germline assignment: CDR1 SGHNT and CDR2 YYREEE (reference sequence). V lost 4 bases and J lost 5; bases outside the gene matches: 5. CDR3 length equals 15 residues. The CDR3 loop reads CASSLWTGNNSPLHF. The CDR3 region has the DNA TGTGCCAGCAGCCTCTGGACAGGGAATAATTCACCCCTCCACTTT.

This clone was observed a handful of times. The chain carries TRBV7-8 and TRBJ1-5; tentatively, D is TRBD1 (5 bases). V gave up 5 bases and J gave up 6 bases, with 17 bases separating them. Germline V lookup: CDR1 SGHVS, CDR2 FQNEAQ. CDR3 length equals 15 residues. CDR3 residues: CASSPGTREGQPQHF. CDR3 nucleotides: TGTGCCAGCAGCCCTGGGACCAGGGAGGGTCAGCCCCAGCATTTT. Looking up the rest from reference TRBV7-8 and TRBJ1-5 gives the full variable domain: GAGVSQSPRYKVAKRGQDVALRCDPISGHVSLFWYQQALGQGPEFLTYFQNEAQLDKSGLPSDRFFAERPEGSVSTLKIQRTQQEDSAVYLCASSPGTREGQPQHFGDGTRLSIL.

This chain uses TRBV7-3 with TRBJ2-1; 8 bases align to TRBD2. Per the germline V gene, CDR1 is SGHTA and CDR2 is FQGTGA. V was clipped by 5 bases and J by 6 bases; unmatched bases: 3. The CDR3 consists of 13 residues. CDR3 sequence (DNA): TGTGCCAGCAGCCTCGGGGGGGTCAATGAGCAGTTCTTC. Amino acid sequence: CASSLGGVNEQFF. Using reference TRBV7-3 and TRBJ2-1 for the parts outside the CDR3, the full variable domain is GAGVSQTPSNKVTEKGKYVELRCDPISGHTALYWYRQSLGQGPEFLIYFQGTGAADDSGLPNDRFFAVRPEGSVSTLKIQRTERGDSAVYLCASSLGGVNEQFFGPGTRLTVL.

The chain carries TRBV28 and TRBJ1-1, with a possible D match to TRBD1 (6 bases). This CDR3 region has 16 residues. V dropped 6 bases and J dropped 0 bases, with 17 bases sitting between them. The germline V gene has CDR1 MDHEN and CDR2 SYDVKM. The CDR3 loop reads CASRQWGGLVNTEAFF. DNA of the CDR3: TGTGCCAGCAGACAATGGGGGGGGCTAGTGAACACTGAAGCTTTCTTT.

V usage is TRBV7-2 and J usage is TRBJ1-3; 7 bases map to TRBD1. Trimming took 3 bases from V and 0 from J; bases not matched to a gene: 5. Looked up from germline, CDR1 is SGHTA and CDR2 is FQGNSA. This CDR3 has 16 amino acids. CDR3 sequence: CASSLGQTLSGNTIYF. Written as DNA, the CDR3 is TGTGCCAGCAGCTTGGGACAGACGCTCTCTGGAAACACCATATATTTT.

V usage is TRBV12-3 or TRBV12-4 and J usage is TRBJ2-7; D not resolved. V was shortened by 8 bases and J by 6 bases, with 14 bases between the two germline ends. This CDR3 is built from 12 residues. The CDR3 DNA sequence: TGTGCCAGCGGCCCCCACAGAGTCGAGCAGTACTTC. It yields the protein CASGPHRVEQYF.

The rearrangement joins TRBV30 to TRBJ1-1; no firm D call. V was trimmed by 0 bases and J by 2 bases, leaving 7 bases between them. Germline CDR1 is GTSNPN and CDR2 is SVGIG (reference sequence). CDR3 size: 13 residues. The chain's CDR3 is CAWSVRFNTEAFF. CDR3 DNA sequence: TGTGCCTGGAGTGTACGGTTCAACACTGAAGCTTTCTTT.